The subject of this entry is one TCR beta chain. What antigen it recognizes has not been identified. The junction shows a germline mismatch at one end, possibly a read error. The method was multiplex PCR. Sequencing was performed on an Illumina HiSeq 2500. Following protocols modified from ARM-PCR, the researchers constructed TCRbeta libraries through three rounds of nested PCR with primers (Table S4). PCR products of 200-500 bp were gel-excised and purified with the QIAquick gel extraction kit before sequencing. The original methods were these. Trimmomatic was used to clean the reads, FLASH merged the cleaned reads into complete CDR3 sequences, and MiTCR assigned the sequences to V(D)J germline segments. VDJtools was used to compute clonal diversity as the inverse Simpson's index. A read counted as productive if the sequence was in-frame and lacked a premature stop codon. TCRdb applied fastp at Q25 and MiXCR to the public reads, then kept only in-frame beta chains. Duplicate CDR3 protein sequences are folded into a single record with the most common DNA and genes. None of the V and J calls come from the authors' own analysis; TCRdb made them. Across this sample there are more than 85,000 distinct CDR3 sequences, with around 59% seen only once. The ten largest account for about 16% of the sample.

These data originate in a study of tumor and adjacent non-tumor tissue in lung cancer (dated by TCRdb to 2017 to 2018). The study in broad terms: Patients with adenocarcinoma (approximately 12), squamous cell carcinoma (2) and small cell lung cancer (1) were included in the cohort. The 15 or so patients were aged roughly 30 to 76 years, included around 10 men and 5 women, and had TNM stage I to III disease. Sequencing produced 130 million or so productive TCRbeta reads in total, an average of about 4.17 million reads per sample. Using bulk TCRbeta repertoires from 15 lung cancer patients, the study set lung tumor tissue side by side with matched distant non-tumor lung tissue. For each patient, one tumor sample and one normal lung sample were taken, giving a few dozen paired specimens that underwent TCRbeta CDR3 sequencing.

The CDR3 holds 13 amino acids from the cysteine to the phenylalanine. The read is trimmed to its CDR3 DNA, 39 bases read in frame from base 1. Per the germline V gene, ENHRY is the CDR1 and SYGVKD is the CDR2. RNA was isolated from bulk unsorted tissue, and RNA quality was assessed with a NanoDrop ND-1000 and an Agilent 2100. All donors had newly diagnosed lung cancer, had not received prior chemotherapy, and were admitted for thoracic surgery in China between August and November 2014. Patients with previous radiotherapy or chemotherapy, or with another concurrent cancer, were excluded from the study. Surgical tissue pieces of 1-2 cm3 were preserved in RNAlater solution and were kept at -80 degrees C until use. Overall study outcomes, separate from this receptor: Significantly higher TCR diversity (inverse Simpson) was observed in tumor tissue than in normal lung tissue (around 450 vs 150, P = 0.0075, Mann-Whitney U test). Because peripheral blood was not sequenced, the blood TCRbeta repertoires of the lung cancer patients in the study went unexamined. In normal lung, the top 100 clones accounted for a significantly larger cumulative share of the repertoire than in tumor tissue. Neither the sequencing platform nor unique molecular identifiers are named or mentioned anywhere in the methods. The cohort had only 15 patients, and the authors noted that larger samples and more detailed clinical data are needed. Younger patients had significantly higher TCR diversity, and higher tumor TCR diversity was associated with shorter overall and disease-free survival.

Sequencing used lung tumor tissue. Recombination linked TRBV10-3 to TRBJ1-2; tentative D gene TRBD1, with 5 bases matching. The clonotype originates from an older man with non-small cell lung cancer. This receptor has the CDR3 CPISERQNYDYTF. The DNA sequence is as follows: TGTCCCATCAGTGAAAGACAGAACTATGACTACACCTTC.